This passage covers 12 T cell receptor beta chains from one sample sequenced in a study of shared clonotypes between healthy human individuals. Sequencing was performed with immunoSEQ multiplex PCR; in TCRdb, only in-frame clones are kept and a portion is missing. The data contain 1 million to 1.2 million clones, approximately 75% of them singletons. The sample comprised memory CD4+ T cells from PBMCs. Indicated subset: CD45RA-negative fraction. These TCRs come from a man aged 18 to 30 in good health. Some clones in this sample may be carry-over from other donors' samples.

The chain links TRBV5-1 to TRBJ1-4; 10 bases line up with TRBD1. V lost 0 bases and J lost 5; bases outside the gene matches: 4. Germline V gene data show CDR1 as SGHRS and CDR2 as YFSETQ. This CDR3 region has 16 residues. CDR3 nucleotides: TGCGCCAGCAGCTTGGGACAGGGGGCTGAAAATGAAAAACTGTTTTTT. Translating gives CASSLGQGAENEKLFF.

A remark on this clone: It may be a read error: a sequence one base away is much more abundant. The chain carries TRBV7-3 and TRBJ2-3; D remains ambiguous. V shed 2 bases and J shed 0 bases, with 6 bases lying between them. This CDR3 is 14 amino acids long. Per the germline V gene, CDR1 is SGHTA and CDR2 is FQGTGA. This CDR3 is CASSLFRSTDTQYF. DNA for the CDR3: TGTGCCAGCAGCTTATTTAGGAGCACAGATACGCAGTATTTT.

The rearrangement joins TRBV19 to TRBJ1-3; D gene ambiguous. V lost 6 bases and J lost 2, with 11 bases in between. The V gene's germline CDR1 is LNHDA and CDR2 SQIVND (reference sequence). The CDR3 has 14 amino acids. The CDR3 here is CASSVQRAGNTIYF. DNA of the CDR3: TGTGCCAGTAGCGTACAGAGGGCTGGAAACACCATATATTTT.

This clone was counted a few times. The chain combines TRBV5-5 with TRBJ2-1; D possibly corresponds to TRBD2 (6 bases). Germline V gene lookup returns CDR1 SGHKS and CDR2 YYEKEE (reference sequence). This CDR3 comprises 17 residues. Trimming cost V 6 bases and J 0 bases, with 19 bases left between them. CDR3 loop: CASIRSSGLVSYNEQFF. DNA of the CDR3: TGTGCCAGCATCCGGAGTAGCGGTCTTGTCTCCTACAATGAGCAGTTCTTC.

In its sample, this clone was seen many times. This sample also contains other DNA sequences that code for the same CDR3. The chain employs TRBV6-5 and TRBJ1-5; a weak D match, TRBD1 (6 bases). The germline V and J ends were trimmed by 0 bases and 4 bases, with 10 bases remaining between them. CDR1 and CDR2 from the germline V gene are MNHEY and SVGAGI. The CDR3 has 15 amino acids. DNA for the CDR3: TGTGCCAGCAGTTACTCTGGGCAGGGGAATCAGCCCCAGCATTTT. Translated: CASSYSGQGNQPQHF.

CDR3 sequence (DNA): TGTGCCAGTAGTGGCCAAGTCGGGACAGGGGTGGGAACCGGGGAGCTGTTTTTT. Amino acids: CASSGQVGTGVGTGELFF. This sequence joins TRBV19 and TRBJ2-2, with 10 bases fitting TRBD1. The CDR3 is 18 residues long. Germline CDR1 reads LNHDA; CDR2 reads SQIVND (reference sequence). V lost 5 bases, J lost 5 bases, and 14 bases stayed unmatched.

The chain combines TRBV28 with TRBJ1-3; perhaps TRBD1 as D (5 bases). The CDR3 length is 15 residues. Trimming cost V 2 bases and J 4 bases, with 12 bases left between them. CDR1 is MDHEN, CDR2 SYDVKM, per germline. CDR3: CASSLVQGNGNTIYF. CDR3 coding DNA: TGTGCCAGCAGTTTAGTCCAGGGCAACGGAAACACCATATATTTT.

About this clone itself: This sample includes further DNA sequences coding for the same CDR3. This chain links TRBV13 with TRBJ1-5; no definite D call. Trimming took 3 bases from V and 7 from J, leaving 7 bases between them. CDR1 and CDR2 (germline): PRHDT, FYEKMQ (reference sequence). This CDR3 has 12 residues. CDR3 sequence reads: CASSFWGQPQHF. The CDR3 DNA sequence: TGTGCCAGCAGCTTTTGGGGACAGCCCCAGCATTTT.

DNA of the CDR3: TGTGCCAGCAGCTCGTCCTTAACCGCTAACTATGGCTACACCTTC. Translating it yields CASSSSLTANYGYTF. V gene TRBV5-6 combines with J gene TRBJ1-2; D is unclear. Germline V gene lookup returns CDR1 SGHDT and CDR2 YYEEEE. The ends were cut back, 3 bases at V and 0 bases at J, with 12 bases in the middle. The CDR3 has 15 residues. Variable domain in full (rest from reference TRBV5-6 and TRBJ1-2): DAGVTQSPTHLIKTRGQQVTLRCSPKSGHDTVSWYQQALGQGPQFIFQYYEEEERQRGNFPDRFSGHQFPNYSSELNVNALLLGDSALYLCASSSSLTANYGYTFGSGTRLTVV.

The chain links TRBV7-2 to TRBJ2-5, with D perhaps TRBD2 (5 bases). V was pared by 3 bases and J by 3 bases, with 11 bases between. Per the germline V gene, CDR1 is SGHTA and CDR2 is FQGNSA. The CDR3 totals 14 residues. The CDR3 protein is CASSFGLAEETQYF. CDR3 coding DNA: TGTGCCAGCAGCTTTGGGCTAGCAGAAGAGACCCAGTACTTC.

This clone has more than one count but fewer than ten. The V and J genes are TRBV19 and TRBJ2-7; 12 bases are shared with TRBD2. The germline V gene encodes CDR1 LNHDA and CDR2 SQIVND (reference sequence). There are 15 residues in the CDR3. After removal of 5 bases from V and 3 bases from J, the junction contained 5 bases not matched to a gene. The CDR3 region has the DNA TGTGCCAGTAGTTCACGGACTAGCGGGAACTACGAGCAGTACTTC. Protein sequence: CASSSRTSGNYEQYF.

CDR3 nucleotide sequence: TGTGCCAGCAGCCTGGAGGGACAGTATCGCTATGGCTACACCTTC. Translation: CASSLEGQYRYGYTF. The V gene is TRBV28, the J gene TRBJ1-2, with 7 nucleotides matching TRBD1. CDR1 and CDR2 from the germline V gene are MDHEN and SYDVKM. This CDR3 is built from 15 residues. With V trimmed by 6 bases and J by 4 bases, 11 bases remained unmatched.